Each of the 31 T cell receptor beta chains below was sequenced from the same sample in a study of cytomegalovirus exposure and HLA in healthy donors. PCR amplification relied on 60 Vbeta primers (plus 13 Jbeta primers). Only in-frame clones appear in the TCRdb table, and some are missing; sequencing was by immunoSEQ multiplex PCR. The sample lists roughly 100,000 clones; less than 80% were seen once. Sequencing was done on a sample of PBMCs. The origin of the receptors is a woman between 50 and 59 years old in good health and CMV-seropositive.

This chain links TRBV13 with TRBJ1-3, with TRBD1 identical over 8 bases. Germline V lookup: CDR1 PRHDT, CDR2 FYEKMQ (reference sequence). The V segment lost 5 bases and the J segment 4 bases; nucleotides outside the gene matches: 7. The CDR3 is 15 amino acids. The CDR3 DNA reads as TGTGCCAGCAGCCCGACAGGGGAGGCGGGAAACACCATATATTTT. This translates into CASSPTGEAGNTIYF.

This chain uses TRBV9 with TRBJ2-5, with D unresolved. The germline V gene has CDR1 SGDLS and CDR2 YYNGEE. Trimming stripped 4 bases from V and 8 bases from J, with 12 bases between. This CDR3 comprises 12 residues. The CDR3: CASSPRGGTQYF. CDR3 nucleotide sequence: TGTGCCAGCAGCCCCCGCGGCGGAACCCAGTACTTC.

The rearrangement joins TRBV28 to TRBJ1-6; unclear D gene. The V and J ends lost 7 bases and 13 bases respectively, with 17 bases between them. The CDR3 has 13 amino acids. Germline V gene sequence: CDR1 MDHEN, CDR2 SYDVKM. The CDR3 DNA reads as TGTGCCAGCACCCTTACGGCCAGGTCGCCCCTCCACTTT. Translated: CASTLTARSPLHF.

V gene TRBV7-6 combines with J gene TRBJ2-5, with D possibly being TRBD1 (5 bases). The CDR3 sequence is 15 residues long. Trimming shortened V by 1 base and J by 0 bases, and 9 bases separated the two germline ends. Germline V lookup: CDR1 SGHVS, CDR2 FNYEAQ. Here the CDR3 DNA reads TGTGCCAGCAGCTTAGTGTCGGACAACCAAGAGACCCAGTACTTC. Amino acid sequence: CASSLVSDNQETQYF.

This chain connects TRBV7-2 to TRBJ1-2; D is perhaps TRBD1 (5 bases). Deletions cut 3 bases from V and 7 bases from J, with 15 bases between. The CDR3 spans 14 residues. Germline loops: CDR1 SGHTA, CDR2 FQGNSA. As DNA, the CDR3 is TGTGCCAGCAGCTTCCTCGTCGGGGGTGGTGGCTACACCTTC. It codes for CASSFLVGGGGYTF.

This clone was recorded once. The chain combines TRBV27 with TRBJ2-2, with 7 bases identical to TRBD1. This CDR3 contains 16 residues. V lost 3 bases, J lost 2 bases, and 6 bases stayed unmatched. Germline CDR1 and CDR2: MNHEY and SMNVEV (reference sequence). In DNA, the CDR3 is TGTGCCAGCAGTTTGATCGGGACAGTAAACACCGGGGAGCTGTTTTTT. It translates to CASSLIGTVNTGELFF.

The chain links TRBV7-9 to TRBJ2-1, with D hard to call. Trimming pared 5 bases from V and 0 bases from J, leaving 14 bases between. CDR1 is SEHNR, CDR2 FQNEAQ, per germline (reference sequence). The CDR3 has 16 residues. CDR3 loop: CASSRFVVSSYNEQFF. CDR3 nucleotide sequence: TGTGCCAGCAGCCGGTTCGTGGTGAGCTCCTACAATGAGCAGTTCTTC.

This clone has only a few counts. The V call is TRBV28, the J call TRBJ1-2, with D perhaps TRBD1 (5 bases). Trimming stripped 6 bases from V and 5 bases from J, with 13 bases between. Germline CDR1 and CDR2: MDHEN and SYDVKM. The CDR3 sequence is 13 residues long. The CDR3 loop is CASRKGRRYGYTF. The CDR3 DNA reads TGTGCCAGCAGAAAGGGGCGACGGTATGGCTACACCTTC.

V and J are TRBV19 and TRBJ1-2; D remains unclear. V was clipped by 3 bases and J by 7 bases, with 12 bases between them. Germline V gene lookup returns CDR1 LNHDA and CDR2 SQIVND (reference sequence). The CDR3 loop spans 13 amino acids. The CDR3, as DNA: TGTGCCAGTAGTATTTCAGCGGACGGTGGCTACACCTTC. Residues: CASSISADGGYTF.

The chain is built from TRBV4-2 and TRBJ2-5, with a tentative D call TRBD2 (6 bases). With 0 bases removed from V and 5 bases from J, the gap between germline ends came to 13 bases. Germline assignment: CDR1 LGHNA and CDR2 YNFKEQ. The CDR3 runs 15 residues. The CDR3 here is CASSQEGQGGETQYF. The CDR3 region has the DNA TGTGCCAGCAGCCAAGAAGGCCAGGGAGGCGAGACCCAGTACTTC.

The chain carries TRBV19 and TRBJ1-2, with D possibly being TRBD1 (6 bases). Germline V gene lookup returns CDR1 LNHDA and CDR2 SQIVND (reference sequence). This CDR3 region has 12 residues. V was shortened by 5 bases and J by 8 bases, with 12 bases between the two germline ends. The CDR3 is CASSGQQKGYTF. CDR3 in DNA: TGTGCCAGTAGTGGACAGCAGAAAGGCTACACCTTC.

The rearrangement uses TRBV29-1 and TRBJ1-2, with 9 bases that match TRBD1. This CDR3 has 14 residues. Germline V lookup: CDR1 SQVTM, CDR2 ANQGSEA. Trimming at V came to 7 bases and at J to 0 bases, leaving 6 bases not matched to a gene. As DNA, the CDR3 is TGCAGCGGGATGACAGGGGGAACTAACTATGGCTACACCTTC. Amino acids: CSGMTGGTNYGYTF.

The sample holds a few counts of this clone. This chain links TRBV29-1 with TRBJ2-3; 12 bases line up with TRBD2. The junction had 6 bases not matched to a gene; V was cut back by 6 bases and J by 2 bases. Germline assignment: CDR1 SQVTM and CDR2 ANQGSEA. The CDR3 sequence is 15 residues long. This chain's CDR3 is CSVRLAGASTDTQYF. As DNA, the CDR3 is TGCAGCGTGAGACTAGCGGGGGCTTCCACAGATACGCAGTATTTT.

This chain links TRBV5-1 with TRBJ2-7, with TRBD2 as a possible D gene (6 bases). CDR1 and CDR2 (germline): SGHRS, YFSETQ. V lost 4 bases and J 0 bases, leaving 8 bases between the germline ends. The CDR3 runs to 13 residues. The CDR3 is CASSVGGSYEQYF. In nucleotides, the CDR3 is TGCGCCAGCAGCGTCGGGGGCTCCTACGAGCAGTACTTC. The full variable domain, its missing parts supplied by reference TRBV5-1 and TRBJ2-7, is KAGVTQTPRYLIKTRGQQVTLSCSPISGHRSVSWYQQTPGQGLQFLFEYFSETQRNKGNFPGRFSGRQFSNSRSEMNVSTLELGDSALYLCASSVGGSYEQYFGPGTRLTVT.

The V gene is TRBV6-1, the J gene TRBJ2-3, with D perhaps TRBD2 (7 bases). The CDR3 is made up of 16 amino acids. Germline assignment: CDR1 MNHNS and CDR2 SASEGT. The V end was cut by 0 bases, the J end by 6 bases, with 16 bases between. DNA for the CDR3: TGTGCCAGCAGTGAAGCCGGAGGGGGGGGGCGTGATACGCAGTATTTT. Its protein is CASSEAGGGGRDTQYF.

On this clone: A read error may account for a junction end that differs from germline. This sample also contains other DNA sequences that code for the same CDR3. The rearrangement links TRBV4-2 to TRBJ2-5; 9 bases line up with TRBD2. This CDR3 comprises 15 residues. Germline CDR1 reads LGHNA; CDR2 reads YNFKEQ. The CDR3, as DNA: TGTGCCAGCAGCCTTCCGAGGACTAGCGAGGAGACTCAGTACTTC. It specifies CASSLPRTSEETQYF.

The chain has TRBV28 and TRBJ2-7; 9 positions match TRBD1. CDR1 is MDHEN and CDR2 is SYDVKM in the germline V gene. Trimming at V came to 6 bases and at J to 1 base, leaving 7 bases not matched to a gene. The CDR3 sequence is 15 residues long. CDR3 coding DNA: TGTGCCAGCAGCCAACAGGGGGCCGAATCCTACGAGCAGTACTTC. It codes for CASSQQGAESYEQYF.

J is TRBJ2-1 and V is TRBV7-3; 8 bases line up with TRBD2. CDR3 length: 16 amino acids. In germline, CDR1 is SGHTA, CDR2 FQGTGA. The junction had 7 bases not matched to a gene; V was cut back by 6 bases and J by 0 bases. CDR3 nucleotides: TGTGCCAGCAGTACAGGCGGGACTAGCTCCTACAATGAGCAGTTCTTC. Protein product: CASSTGGTSSYNEQFF.

The chain has TRBV14 and TRBJ2-2; TRBD1 agrees at 11 bases. Germline values: CDR1 SGHDN, CDR2 FVKESK. Trimming cost V 1 base and J 6 bases; bases outside gene matches: 19. This CDR3 comprises 21 residues. This CDR3 is CASSQGPFRTGGILVAGELFF. CDR3 nucleotides: TGTGCCAGCAGCCAAGGGCCCTTTAGGACAGGGGGCATCCTTGTCGCCGGGGAGCTGTTTTTT.

V is TRBV7-6 and J is TRBJ1-6; D gene ambiguous. CDR1 and CDR2 from the germline V gene are SGHVS and FNYEAQ. Trimming cost V 5 bases and J 7 bases, with 9 bases left between them. The CDR3 has 13 residues. This CDR3 is CASSQDLNSPLHF. In DNA form, the CDR3 reads TGTGCCAGCAGCCAAGACTTAAATTCACCCCTCCACTTT.

This clone has just a few counts. CDR3 region: CASSLPTGWISNQPQHF. CDR3 DNA sequence: TGTGCCAGCAGCTTGCCCACAGGGTGGATAAGCAATCAGCCCCAGCATTTT. The chain joins TRBV5-8 to TRBJ1-5, with a possible D match to TRBD1 (6 bases). CDR3 length: 17 amino acids. Germline CDR1 reads SGHTS; CDR2 reads YDEGEE. V lost 1 base, J lost 1 base, and 15 bases lay in between.

This chain uses TRBV7-6 with TRBJ1-4; a weak D match, TRBD1 (5 bases). Per germline, CDR1 SGHVS and CDR2 FNYEAQ. V lost 1 base and J 4 bases, leaving 10 bases between the germline ends. This CDR3 contains 15 residues. The CDR3 DNA reads as TGTGCCAGCAGCTTAGGTGGGGCACTTAATGAAAAACTGTTTTTT. Encoded protein: CASSLGGALNEKLFF.

This sequence joins TRBV19 and TRBJ1-5, with no clear D. CDR3 length: 13 amino acids. With 3 bases removed from V and 5 bases from J, the gap between germline ends came to 8 bases. CDR1 LNHDA and CDR2 SQIVND come from the germline V gene (reference sequence). The CDR3 DNA is TGTGCCAGTAGTATGGGCGAATATCAGCCCCAGCATTTT. As protein: CASSMGEYQPQHF.

DNA of the CDR3: TGTGCCAGCAGTTTAGGACAGCTTTATGGCTACACCTTC. Translating it yields CASSLGQLYGYTF. This chain connects TRBV28 to TRBJ1-2; tentatively, D is TRBD1 (6 bases). Deletions cut 2 bases from V and 5 bases from J, with 9 bases between. In germline, CDR1 is MDHEN, CDR2 SYDVKM. This CDR3 has 13 amino acids.

This clone has just a few counts. The chain is built from TRBV6-1 and TRBJ1-3, with D uncertain. The CDR3 has 18 residues. In germline, CDR1 is MNHNS, CDR2 SASEGT. Trimming took off 3 bases at V and 0 bases at J, with 18 bases between the two ends. This CDR3 reads CASSEGPHLRSSGNTIYF. CDR3 DNA sequence: TGTGCCAGCAGTGAGGGCCCCCATTTGCGAAGCTCTGGAAACACCATATATTTT.

This chain joins TRBV7-8 and TRBJ2-3; 8 bases align to TRBD2. Germline CDR1 is SGHVS and CDR2 is FQNEAQ. The V segment lost 5 bases and the J segment 4 bases; nucleotides outside the gene matches: 11. The CDR3 sequence is 16 residues long. CDR3 in amino acids: CASSLNGLATPDTQYF. CDR3 DNA sequence: TGTGCCAGCAGCCTCAACGGACTAGCAACCCCAGATACGCAGTATTTT.

The J gene is TRBJ1-5, the V gene TRBV28, with 7 bases aligning to TRBD1. In germline, CDR1 is MDHEN, CDR2 SYDVKM. Trimming removed 5 bases from V and 4 bases from J; junction bases left unmatched: 8. This CDR3 region has 15 residues. CDR3 bases: TGTGCCAGCAGTACGAGGACAGGAGTGAATCAGCCCCAGCATTTT. Protein sequence: CASSTRTGVNQPQHF.

This sequence joins TRBV28 and TRBJ1-3, with a tentative D call TRBD1 (6 bases). The CDR3 length is 14 residues. V was clipped by 4 bases and J by 4 bases, with 11 bases between them. Germline values: CDR1 MDHEN, CDR2 SYDVKM. CDR3 bases: TGTGCCAGCAGTTCCCAGGGGTCCGGAAACACCATATATTTT. As protein: CASSSQGSGNTIYF.

The chain combines TRBV19 with TRBJ2-3; possible D gene TRBD2, 5 bases. V was clipped by 5 bases and J by 2 bases, with 11 bases between them. CDR1 and CDR2 (germline): LNHDA, SQIVND (reference sequence). This CDR3 is 14 amino acids long. The CDR3 is CASSEGRVTDTQYF. For the CDR3, the DNA is TGTGCCAGTAGTGAGGGAAGGGTCACAGATACGCAGTATTTT.

The J gene is TRBJ2-5, the V gene TRBV6-5, with TRBD1 matching 9 bases. CDR1 is MNHEY and CDR2 is SVGAGI in the germline V gene. With V trimmed by 2 bases and J by 3 bases, 4 bases remained unmatched. The CDR3 consists of 15 residues. The CDR3 loop is CASSYGQGLEETQYF. DNA of the CDR3: TGTGCCAGCAGTTACGGACAGGGGTTGGAAGAGACCCAGTACTTC.

The chain has TRBV7-9 and TRBJ1-2; 8 bases fit TRBD1. Trimming took 5 bases from V and 1 from J; bases not matched to a gene: 9. Germline V gene sequence: CDR1 SEHNR, CDR2 FQNEAQ (reference sequence). The CDR3 totals 16 residues. The CDR3 DNA follows: TGTGCCAGCAGCCCCGGAACGACAGGGGATAACTATGGCTACACCTTC. As protein: CASSPGTTGDNYGYTF.